The entry below describes one TCR beta chain. This sample is drawn from a study of blood T cell repertoires in COVID-19. Whole-study context: COVID-19 samples collected from the United States, Italy and Spain covered acute and convalescent phases. T cells, B-cell-depleted T cells, or PBMCs supplied cDNA or gDNA.

CDR3 length: 18 residues. J was trimmed by 1 base and V by 1 base; bases with no gene match: 8. In germline, CDR1 is MDHEN, CDR2 SYDVKM. As processed by the authors: It was from reference gene primer amplification that nucleated cell counts were estimated. The method was immunoSEQ multiplex PCR; TCRdb's version includes in-frame clones alone and lacks a portion of them. The V and J calls and the clone size are those of that table, but D and trimming were determined from the DNA. This table has about 210,000 clones, roughly 80% appearing once. This sequence was found in a woman aged 80 or over with COVID-19, enrolled during active disease. V and J are TRBV28 and TRBJ2-5; 11 bases match TRBD2. The sequencing sample was made of peripheral blood. In DNA, the CDR3 is TGTGCCAGCAGTTTATTATCGGGACTAGCGGCTCTCCAAGAGACCCAGTACTTC. Amino acids: CASSLLSGLAALQETQYF.